This T cell receptor (beta chain) was identified during a study of immune reconstitution after stem cell transplant in scleroderma. The CDR3 has 15 amino acids. The V end lost 1 base, the J end lost 2 bases, and 10 bases lay between the germline ends. Looked up from germline, CDR1 is SEHNR and CDR2 is FQNEAQ (reference sequence). TCRdb re-analysed the RT-PCR reads in MiXCR, keeping a single row per CDR3 protein. Here the sample spans roughly 1,500 distinct CDR3 sequences, 7.5% to 9.5% being singletons. Sample acquisition took place before or after autologous hematopoietic stem cell transplantation (not recorded which). This receptor was taken from a female donor with systemic sclerosis. V and J are TRBV7-9 and TRBJ2-3, with a weak D call TRBD2 (5 bases). CDR3 amino acids: CASSLDGGSTDTQYF. In DNA form, the CDR3 reads TGTGCCAGCAGCTTAGACGGCGGGTCCACAGATACGCAGTATTTT.